This TCR beta chain was recorded in a study of technical replicates of blood from several donors. This CDR3 contains 14 residues. Trimming shortened V by 5 bases and J by 0 bases, and 10 bases separated the two germline ends. Germline V gene data show CDR1 as SQVTM and CDR2 as ANQGSEA. Profiled with immunoSEQ multiplex PCR; TCRdb holds only in-frame clones, not every one. The sample lists roughly 79,000 clones, 85% to 95% occurring once. This rearrangement joins TRBV29-1 to TRBJ1-4; D remains unclear. This receptor was obtained from a human donor in good health. Specimen: T cells isolated from PBMCs. In nucleotides, the CDR3 is TGCAGCGTTCGTAGATCCGCAACTAATGAAAAACTGTTTTTT. Translating gives CSVRRSATNEKLFF.